This T cell receptor beta chain was profiled in a study of blood T cell repertoires in COVID-19 (TCRdb year 2020). Background for the entire study: The collaborator samples originated in the United States, Italy and Spain and spanned the acute and convalescent phases of COVID-19. The material from the prospective study consisted of cDNA or gDNA derived from T cells, B-cell-depleted T cells, or PBMCs. The dataset comprised deeply sampled blood TCRbeta repertoires from subjects exposed to, actively infected with, or recovered from COVID-19. The repertoires were made available in a free public database intended to serve as a resource for research on the immune response to SARS-CoV-2. Samples came from the ongoing ImmuneRACE study (first 160 participants) plus 1,254 subjects from 6 global collaborators. Nearly every sample came with metadata listing a de-identified subject ID, COVID-19 status, age in years and sex. Where available, HLA class I and class II types were obtained from metadata supplied by the sample provider rather than from assay-based typing.

Whole blood was collected in K2EDTA tubes by collaborating institutions according to the institutions' own protocols. For TCRbeta analysis, collaborators shipped samples as frozen whole blood, isolated PBMCs, or DNA extracted from either of those sample types. This clone was seen a few times. Its antigen target is currently unknown. No clone much larger than this one lies a single base away; base qualities are absent. Deletion took 5 bases off V and 4 bases off J, with a span of 18 bases between the germline ends. The CDR3 runs 15 residues from the cysteine to the phenylalanine. The only DNA kept is the CDR3, 45 bases in frame from the first base. From the germline V gene (reference sequence), CDR1 is SEHNR and CDR2 is FQNEAQ. On the study overall, not on this receptor specifically: The quantity of clinical and demographic metadata differed by source and by participant and was supplied without curation.

TCRbeta CDR3 regions were amplified from genomic DNA by means of the immunoSEQ Assay, a bias-controlled multiplex PCR. In the original analysis: The number of nucleated cells in each sample was estimated from the amplification of reference gene primers within the assay. Sequence reads were collapsed and filtered to measure the absolute abundance of every unique TCRbeta CDR3 rearrangement. Productive Simpson clonality was computed per sample as the square root of Simpson's diversity index over productive rearrangements. TCRdb re-hosts the immuneACCESS table, in-frame sequences only. Its copies lack some clones; in the studies checked, an unresolved V gene accounts for under half of them, and the cause for the rest is not known. V, J and clone size were drawn from that table, and D and trimming were deduced from the DNA. In all, the sample holds about 33,000 clones, and roughly 87% of those were seen once. About 19% of the sample is held by the ten biggest clonotypes.

Sequenced material: peripheral blood. The chain is made from TRBV7-9 and TRBJ2-7; TRBD2 is a possible D gene, resting on 5 matching bases. The sequence derives from a man aged 55 to 70 with acute or convalescent COVID-19. The DNA sequence is as follows: TGTGCCAGCAGCCCCCCGGGGTTGGGGAAGTACGAGCAGTACTTC. Its translation is CASSPPGLGKYEQYF. The reference TRBV7-9 and TRBJ2-7 proteins fill in what lies around the CDR3, so the full variable domain reads DTGVSQNPRHKITKRGQNVTFRCDPISEHNRLYWYRQTLGQGPEFLTYFQNEAQLEKSRLLSDRFSAERPKGSFSTLEIQRTEQGDSAMYLCASSPPGLGKYEQYFGPGTRLTVT.